This TCR beta chain came from a study of cytomegalovirus exposure and HLA in healthy donors. This PCR relied on a set of 60 Vbeta primers and 13 Jbeta primers. Sequencing was performed with immunoSEQ multiplex PCR; in TCRdb, only in-frame clones are kept and a portion is missing. The table lists fewer than 75,000 clones, 65% to 85% of them singletons. This CDR3 spans 13 amino acids. CDR1 is MNHEY, CDR2 SVGAGI, per germline. V lost 6 bases to trimming and J lost 6 bases, with 15 bases between them. Sequenced: PBMCs. This chain uses TRBV6-5 with TRBJ2-7, with D tentatively TRBD1 (6 bases). The sequence was collected from a woman younger than 45 in good health and CMV-seronegative. For the CDR3, the DNA is TGTGCCAGCAGGAGACCGACAGGTAGCGAGCAGTACTTC. It is translated as CASRRPTGSEQYF.